Included here is one T cell receptor (beta chain) sequence, with context. Its antigen target is currently unknown. The sample holds no much larger clone one base away, and base qualities are not on file. The immunoSEQ Assay was the method used to sequence TCRbeta CDR3 regions. After extraction, genomic DNA underwent amplification by bias-controlled multiplex PCR, followed by high-throughput sequencing. The authors' analysis ran thus. To quantify the absolute abundance of every unique TCRbeta CDR3 region, sequences were collapsed and filtered. T cell fraction was estimated by normalizing TCRbeta template counts to usable DNA, which was measured by amplifying reference genes present in all nucleated cells. Repertoire TCRs were annotated as SARS-CoV-2-specific by exact matching of V gene, CDR3 amino acid sequence and J gene to a known reactive TCR set. The reference SARS-CoV-2 TCR set was derived from MIRA and filtered for enrichment in COVID-19-positive ImmuneCODE repertoires, a step that removed public or cross-reactive TCRs. Using the MIRA antigens, annotated TCRs were further analysed by specific ORF or by position within an ORF. Depth was the summed frequency of annotated unique rearrangements, while breadth was defined as annotated unique rearrangements over total unique productive rearrangements. Two-sided Wilcoxon rank-sum tests were applied when comparing TCR breadth between groups. TCRdb stores this immuneACCESS table with in-frame sequences only. Part of the clones is absent; in the studies checked, under half of the shortfall reflects unresolved V genes, and no reason is known for the rest. The DNA was the basis for D and trimming; V, J and clone size are from that table. The table for this sample lists around 350,000 clones; approximately 90% of them were counted only once. The ten largest make up roughly 3.9% of the sample.

This entry is derived from a study of Ad26.COV2.S vaccination and SARS-CoV-2 variants (dated by TCRdb to the early 2020s). With respect to the entire study: Sequencing of the TCRbeta repertoire served to evaluate the specificity and breadth of SARS-CoV-2-reactive T cell receptors following Ad26.COV2.S vaccination. The TCR-sequenced set comprised around 30 samples: about 19 Ad26.COV2.S vaccine recipients, 5 placebo recipients and 8 SARS-CoV-2 convalescent individuals. Summary of the overall study and its limitations: The authors noted that the TCR breadth and depth analyses may have underestimated total T cell responses. Compared with placebo recipients, Ad26.COV2.S recipients showed higher spike-specific TCR breadth (P = 0.0014). Substantial breadth of spike-specific CD8+ and CD4+ T cell responses was reported after vaccination. Vaccine and placebo recipients had similar non-spike TCR breadth, a finding consistent with the vaccine containing only spike.

The CDR3, from cysteine to phenylalanine, totals 13 residues. Only CDR3 DNA remains: 39 bases, in frame from the first base. Trimming at the junction amounts to 0 bases on V and 6 bases on J, and the germline ends lie 7 bases apart. CDR1 and CDR2 are drawn from the germline V gene: MGHRA, YSYEKL. This sample's time point label indicates: individuals recovered from natural SARS-CoV-2 infection. The source material was peripheral blood, sampled after recovery from COVID-19. This clonotype was sampled from a human donor who had recovered from COVID-19. The chain couples TRBV4-1 to TRBJ2-3; no D gene call is confident. The bases are TGCGCCAGCAGCCAAGATGGGTTCGATACGCAGTATTTT. The resulting protein is CASSQDGFDTQYF.